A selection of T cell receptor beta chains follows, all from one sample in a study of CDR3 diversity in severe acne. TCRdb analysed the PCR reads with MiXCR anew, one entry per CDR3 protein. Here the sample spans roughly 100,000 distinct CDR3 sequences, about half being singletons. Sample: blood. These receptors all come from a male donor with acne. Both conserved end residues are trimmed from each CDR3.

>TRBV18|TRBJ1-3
ASSPQDSSGNTIY
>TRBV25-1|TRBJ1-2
ASSEWDEGRRSGYT
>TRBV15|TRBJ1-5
ATSRESREGWNQPQH
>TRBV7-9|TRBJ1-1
ASSLEDRVNTEAF
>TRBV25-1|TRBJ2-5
ATSDPRRTDQGTQY
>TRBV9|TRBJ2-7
ASSAEGGLYYEQY
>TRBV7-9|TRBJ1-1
ASSAQTGGPPEAF
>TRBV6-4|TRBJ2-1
ARREGSGHYEQF
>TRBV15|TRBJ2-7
ATSRDRGREQY
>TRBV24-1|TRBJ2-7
ATSSGYEQY
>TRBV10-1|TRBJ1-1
ASSGGTVNTEAF
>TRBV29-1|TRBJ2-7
SVWREEPYYEQY
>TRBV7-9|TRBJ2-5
ASSLVPQETQY
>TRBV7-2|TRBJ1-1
ASSSARGTEAF
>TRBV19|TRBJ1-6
ASSIYGGENSPLH
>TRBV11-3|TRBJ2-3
ASSEGRSTDTQY
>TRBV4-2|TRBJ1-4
ASSQDPSTVEKLF
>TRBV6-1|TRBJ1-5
ASIRAGDSNQPQH
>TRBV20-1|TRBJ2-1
SAGSSGSSYNEQF
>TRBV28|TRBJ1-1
ASSALGTEAF
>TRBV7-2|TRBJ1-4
ASSPNTGATNEKLF
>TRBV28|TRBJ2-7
ASRYSGRPYEQY
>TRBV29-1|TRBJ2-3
SVEPSGGPSTDTQY
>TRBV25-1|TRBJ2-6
ASSGDSERSSGANVLT
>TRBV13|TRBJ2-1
ASSRDSSSYNEQF
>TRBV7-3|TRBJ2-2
ASSLVTSGIAGELF
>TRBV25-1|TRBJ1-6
ASGGNSPLH
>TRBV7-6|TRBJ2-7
ASSLSASGAYEQY
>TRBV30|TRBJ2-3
AWSGGEVTDTQY
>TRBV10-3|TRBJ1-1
AISSADTEAF
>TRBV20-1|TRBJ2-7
SARTGTVTYEQY
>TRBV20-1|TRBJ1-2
SARDLADGSYGYT
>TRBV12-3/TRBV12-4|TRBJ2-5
ASGNATGEETQY
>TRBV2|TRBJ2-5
ASSEGRYQETQY
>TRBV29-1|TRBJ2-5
SAVPNQETQY